This T cell receptor (beta chain) was sequenced during a study of siplizumab effects on memory and regulatory T cells. Points from the study as a whole: Solely a minor proportion of alloreactive clones could be assigned to unstimulated subsets. Siplizumab gave mappable alloreactive CD4+ clones an average Treg-derived fraction of over 65%, against around 29% in controls. Naive T cells apparently outstripped memory cells in diversity and seemed major alloresponse contributors. The authors could not assign a naive or memory phenotype to roughly 80-95% of proliferating CD4+ or CD8+ clones.

Remarks on this clone: The antigen is unknown.

CDR1 is PRHDT and CDR2 is FYEKMQ in the germline V gene (reference sequence). The CDR3 spans 16 residues. V dropped 5 bases and J dropped 2; count of bases not matched to a gene: 9. The table came from immunoSEQ multiplex PCR; TCRdb's copy has only in-frame clones and leaves some out. The repertoire has 50,000 or so clones, more than 80% of them found once; the top ten carry roughly 38%. This receptor was taken from a human donor in good health. The sequencing sample was made of CD8+ T cells sorted from blood. This sequence joins TRBV13 and TRBJ1-3; 7 bases align to TRBD1. CDR3 nucleotide sequence: TGTGCCAGCAGCCCCCGGGACAGAGGGACTGGAAACACCATATATTTT. It translates to CASSPRDRGTGNTIYF.